The TCR beta chain described here comes from a study of blood T cell repertoires in COVID-19. The CDR3 has 14 residues. V lost 9 bases to trimming and J lost 3 bases, with 15 bases between them. Per germline, CDR1 MNHEY and CDR2 SVGAGI. Clones were read by immunoSEQ multiplex PCR, and TCRdb kept only the in-frame ones, dropping some. The sample has approximately 500,000 clones, 70% to 90% seen once; the top ten hold 7.8%. Seattle patients were enrolled while actively infected and followed longitudinally. This chain links TRBV6-5 with TRBJ1-5, with D uncertain. The TCR sequence derives from a woman in her forties or fifties with COVID-19, enrolled during active disease. The sample comprised peripheral blood. The CDR3 bases are TGTGCCAGTGCGGTAGGGAGTGTCAATCAGCCCCAGCATTTT. The encoded protein is CASAVGSVNQPQHF.